Presented here are 27 T cell receptor beta chains from one specimen sequenced in a study of T cell repertoires in cytomegalovirus infection. One entry per CDR3 protein results from TCRdb running MiXCR on the reads. Of around 740,000 distinct CDR3 sequences detected, roughly a third appear once; the ten largest clones hold about 2.8%. The sequenced material came from PBMCs. The receptors were sampled from a human donor in good health (CMV status not recorded). Some clones in this sample may be carry-over from other donors' samples.

This clonotype was recorded a few times. One base away lies a much larger clone, so this may be a sequencing read error. This chain connects TRBV12-3 or TRBV12-4 to TRBJ2-2; D is unclear. The CDR3 extends over 10 amino acids. V lost 6 bases and J 6 bases, leaving 2 bases between the germline ends. The CDR3 region is CASRSGELFF. DNA of the CDR3: TGTGCCAGCAGATCCGGGGAGCTGTTTTTT.

The chain couples TRBV6-5 to TRBJ2-1; 14 bases map to TRBD2. Trimming removed 4 bases from V and 3 bases from J; junction bases left unmatched: 8. The CDR3 is made up of 18 amino acids. CDR1 is MNHEY and CDR2 is SVGAGI in the germline V gene. CDR3 nucleotide sequence: TGTGCCAGCAGTTCGGCCCGGACTAGCGGGGGGATCTACAATGAGCAGTTCTTC. It encodes CASSSARTSGGIYNEQFF.

V usage is TRBV7-9 and J usage is TRBJ2-2; D possibly matches TRBD1 or TRBD2 (6 bases each). Germline V CDR1 and CDR2: SEHNR, FQNEAQ (reference sequence). Trimming took 7 bases from V and 1 from J, leaving 19 bases between them. CDR3 length: 17 residues. In nucleotides, the CDR3 is TGTGCCAGCAAACACTCTTTCGGGGGCCGGAACACCGGGGAGCTGTTTTTT. This gives the protein CASKHSFGGRNTGELFF. The variable domain in full, completed from reference TRBV7-9 and TRBJ2-2, reads DTGVSQNPRHKITKRGQNVTFRCDPISEHNRLYWYRQTLGQGPEFLTYFQNEAQLEKSRLLSDRFSAERPKGSFSTLEIQRTEQGDSAMYLCASKHSFGGRNTGELFFGEGSRLTVL.

There are many counts of this clonotype. This chain connects TRBV7-2 to TRBJ2-5, with D uncertain. V was clipped by 2 bases and J by 1 base, with 14 bases between them. Germline CDR1 SGHTA, CDR2 FQGNSA. This CDR3 is built from 16 residues. Written as DNA, the CDR3 is TGTGCCAGCAGCTTACCCCCTTGGCAGGCCCAAGAGACCCAGTACTTC. It encodes CASSLPPWQAQETQYF.

J is TRBJ1-4 and V is TRBV9; perhaps TRBD1 as D (5 bases). CDR1 SGDLS and CDR2 YYNGEE come from the germline V gene. The length of the CDR3 is 16 residues. Deletions cut 0 bases from V and 3 bases from J, with 12 bases between. CDR3 sequence (DNA): TGTGCCAGCAGCGTAGGTAACAGGCTGGCTAATGAAAAACTGTTTTTT. Translating it yields CASSVGNRLANEKLFF.

The V gene is TRBV7-2, the J gene TRBJ2-3; 12 nucleotides align to TRBD2. V lost 5 bases, J lost 4 bases, and 16 bases stayed unmatched. CDR3 length equals 19 residues. The germline V gene has CDR1 SGHTA and CDR2 FQGNSA. The CDR3, as DNA: TGTGCCAGCAGCCCGAGACTAGCGGGAGTTACGGGGTGGTCAGATACGCAGTATTTT. It translates to CASSPRLAGVTGWSDTQYF.

The chain uses TRBV6-5 and TRBJ1-1, with D tentatively TRBD1 (6 bases). CDR3 length: 12 amino acids. Germline CDR1 is MNHEY and CDR2 is SVGAGI. Trimming pared 0 bases from V and 11 bases from J, leaving 10 bases between. This CDR3 is CASSYSGAPAFF. CDR3 DNA: TGTGCCAGCAGTTACTCGGGGGCTCCCGCTTTCTTT.

V gene TRBV19 combines with J gene TRBJ2-3; TRBD2 matches 8 bases. CDR3 length: 16 residues. The junction had 9 bases not matched to a gene; V was cut back by 3 bases and J by 4 bases. Germline-derived CDR1 and CDR2 are LNHDA and SQIVND (reference sequence). The CDR3 sequence: CASSMGLGSPPDTQYF. The CDR3 bases are TGTGCCAGTAGTATGGGACTAGGTTCCCCCCCAGATACGCAGTATTTT.

The chain recombines TRBV5-4 with TRBJ1-2; TRBD1 is a possible D gene (6 bases). This CDR3 spans 14 amino acids. The V gene's germline CDR1 is SGHNT and CDR2 YYREEE (reference sequence). Trimming stripped 4 bases from V and 3 bases from J, with 13 bases between. CDR3 amino acids: CASSQDRSDYGYTF. The CDR3 DNA reads TGTGCCAGCAGCCAGGACAGAAGTGACTATGGCTACACCTTC.

The J gene is TRBJ1-1, the V gene TRBV20-1, with D maybe TRBD1 (5 bases). Germline CDR1 DFQATT, CDR2 SNEGSKA (reference sequence). There are 13 residues in the CDR3. Trimming pared 3 bases from V and 5 bases from J, leaving 13 bases between. The DNA of the CDR3 is TGCAGTGCTAGTCAGGGTACCACGACTGAAGCTTTCTTT. Protein: CSASQGTTTEAFF.

On this clonotype: One end of the junction fails to match germline, which may point to a read error. The chain recombines TRBV6-1 with TRBJ2-1; 9 bases match TRBD1. Per the germline V gene, CDR1 is MNHNS and CDR2 is SASEGT. The length of the CDR3 is 15 residues. The CDR3 sequence is CASIEVDRGGDEQFF. CDR3 nucleotide sequence: TGTGCCAGCATTGAAGTGGACAGGGGCGGGGATGAGCAGTTCTTC.

This chain uses TRBV24-1 with TRBJ2-7; a possible D gene is TRBD1 (8 bases). Trimming left V 1 base short and J 0 bases short, with 12 bases between. This CDR3 region has 16 residues. Germline CDR1 is KGHDR and CDR2 is SFDVKD. DNA of the CDR3: TGTGCCACCAGTGATTTCAACAGGGGGGGCTCCTACGAGCAGTACTTC. Residues: CATSDFNRGGSYEQYF.

This clonotype was counted only a few times. The J gene is TRBJ1-1, the V gene TRBV3-1; 12 bases line up with TRBD1. V lost 1 base to trimming and J lost 11 bases; unmatched junction nucleotides: 5. CDR1 is LGHDT and CDR2 is YNNKEL in the germline V gene (reference sequence). This CDR3 has 14 amino acids. In DNA form, the CDR3 reads TGTGCCAGCAGCCAAGGGGGACAGGGGGCGCGGGCTTTCTTT. This gives the protein CASSQGGQGARAFF.

There are a few counts of this clonotype. The CDR3 coding sequence is TGTGCCAGCAGTCCCGGGGAGGGGACAGGGGTTTACGAGCAGTACTTC. Protein product: CASSPGEGTGVYEQYF. The chain is built from TRBV7-9 and TRBJ2-7, with 10 bases fitting TRBD1. The CDR3 has 16 amino acids. CDR1 and CDR2 (germline): SEHNR, FQNEAQ (reference sequence). V was pared by 6 bases and J by 4 bases, with 12 bases of the junction left unmatched.

This clonotype has ten or more counts. CDR3 sequence: CASSLAGREQFF. The CDR3 region has the DNA TGTGCCAGCAGCTTAGCCGGCAGAGAGCAGTTCTTC. The gene calls are TRBV7-8 and TRBJ2-1; D gene ambiguous. The CDR3 consists of 12 residues. Germline V CDR1 and CDR2: SGHVS, FQNEAQ. V was shortened by 0 bases and J by 10 bases, with 7 bases between the two germline ends.

The gene calls are TRBV4-1 and TRBJ2-7, with 7 bases that match TRBD2. CDR1 and CDR2 from the germline V gene are MGHRA and YSYEKL. This CDR3 has 14 residues. Trimming cost V 1 base and J 3 bases; bases outside gene matches: 3. In DNA, the CDR3 is TGCGCCAGCAGCCAAGGGGAGGGCGACTACGAGCAGTACTTC. Encoded protein: CASSQGEGDYEQYF.

This clonotype was picked up a small number of times. The genes are TRBV6-6 and TRBJ2-1; D might be TRBD2 (6 bases). V lost 6 bases and J 4 bases, leaving 22 bases between the germline ends. CDR1 and CDR2 from the germline V gene are MNHNY and SVGAGI (reference sequence). The CDR3 consists of 17 residues. CDR3: CASRPGLVGRVYNEQFF. The CDR3 DNA reads TGTGCCAGCAGACCGGGACTCGTAGGGCGGGTATACAATGAGCAGTTCTTC.

The CDR3 loop is CASSEAKASVRGYTF. DNA of the CDR3: TGTGCCAGCAGTGAAGCGAAGGCCTCGGTTCGGGGCTACACCTTC. This chain links TRBV2 with TRBJ1-2; the D is unclear. Trimming took off 0 bases at V and 8 bases at J, with 16 bases between the two ends. CDR1 and CDR2 from the germline V gene are SNHLY and FYNNEI. This CDR3 is built from 15 residues.

This clonotype came up a few times. The chain has TRBV7-9 and TRBJ2-1; 12 bases line up with TRBD2. The germline V gene has CDR1 SEHNR and CDR2 FQNEAQ (reference sequence). This CDR3 region has 13 residues. The J segment lost 11 bases and the V segment lost 3 bases, leaving 2 bases of the junction unmatched. CDR3 loop: CASSLTSGGKQFF. The CDR3 DNA reads as TGTGCCAGCAGCTTGACTAGCGGGGGCAAGCAGTTCTTC.

V and J are TRBV12-5 and TRBJ1-5, with D maybe TRBD1 (6 bases). V was cut by 5 bases and J by 5 bases, with 13 bases left in between. The CDR3 contains 14 residues. Germline V gene lookup returns CDR1 LGHNT and CDR2 FRNRAP. DNA for the CDR3: TGTGCTAGTGGTGGCAAACAGGGTTATCAGCCCCAGCATTTT. Encoded protein: CASGGKQGYQPQHF.

A word on this clonotype: At one end the junction does not follow the germline gene, possibly because of a read error. The DNA of the CDR3 is TGTGCCAGAAGCTTGCTGGAAGATCAGCCCCAGCATTTT. Its translation: CARSLLEDQPQHF. This sequence joins TRBV7-8 and TRBJ1-5, with D unresolved. This CDR3 spans 13 amino acids. The germline V gene has CDR1 SGHVS and CDR2 FQNEAQ.

The gene calls are TRBV28 and TRBJ2-3; D is unresolved. V lost 2 bases to trimming and J lost 1 base, with 19 bases between them. In germline, CDR1 is MDHEN, CDR2 SYDVKM. The CDR3 spans 18 residues. The CDR3 DNA reads as TGTGCCAGCAGTTTAATCCCTAAGGACCGACACCGCACAGATACGCAGTATTTT. Translating it yields CASSLIPKDRHRTDTQYF.

This rearrangement joins TRBV19 to TRBJ2-3; D is ambiguous. Germline assignment: CDR1 LNHDA and CDR2 SQIVND (reference sequence). Trimming stripped 3 bases from V and 5 bases from J, with 9 bases between. The CDR3 spans 13 residues. This CDR3 reads CASSMSVGDTQYF. The CDR3 nucleotides read TGTGCCAGTAGTATGTCAGTAGGAGATACGCAGTATTTT.

The chain joins TRBV2 to TRBJ2-7, with D tentatively TRBD2 (7 bases). The germline V gene has CDR1 SNHLY and CDR2 FYNNEI. V was pared by 7 bases and J by 4 bases, with 11 bases between. The CDR3 covers 12 residues. The CDR3 protein is CASTAGAYEQYF. CDR3 nucleotide sequence: TGTGCCAGCACGGCGGGGGCTTACGAGCAGTACTTC.

A few counts support this clonotype. V is TRBV5-1 and J is TRBJ1-1; D may be TRBD1 (6 bases). Between the trimmed V and J ends, which lost 2 bases and 6 bases, there was a span of 17 bases. CDR3 length: 15 residues. CDR1 SGHRS and CDR2 YFSETQ come from the germline V gene. The CDR3 DNA reads TGCGCCAGCAGCTTCACCTCTTACAGGGACTCTGAAGCTTTCTTT. Translation gives CASSFTSYRDSEAFF. Together with reference TRBV5-1 and TRBJ1-1, the CDR3 gives the full variable domain: KAGVTQTPRYLIKTRGQQVTLSCSPISGHRSVSWYQQTPGQGLQFLFEYFSETQRNKGNFPGRFSGRQFSNSRSEMNVSTLELGDSALYLCASSFTSYRDSEAFFGQGTRLTVV.

This clonotype was found a few times. The chain is built from TRBV19 and TRBJ1-1; a weak D match, TRBD1 (6 bases). V was pared by 5 bases and J by 0 bases, with 16 bases between. This CDR3 has 16 residues. Germline V gene lookup returns CDR1 LNHDA and CDR2 SQIVND (reference sequence). The CDR3 DNA follows: TGTGCCAGTAGTTCGCTCCCGACAGGCATGAACACTGAAGCTTTCTTT. Encoded protein: CASSSLPTGMNTEAFF.

This clonotype turned up a few times. The genes are TRBV7-2 and TRBJ2-3; 7 nucleotides align to TRBD2. The germline V gene has CDR1 SGHTA and CDR2 FQGNSA. CDR3 size: 15 residues. The ends lost 0 bases at V and 6 bases at J; junction bases unmatched: 6. The CDR3 bases are TGTGCCAGCAGCTTAGCGGGAGGGCGAAGGGATACGCAGTATTTT. This codes for CASSLAGGRRDTQYF.